What follows are 6 T cell receptor beta chains derived from one specimen sequenced in a study of shared clonotypes between healthy human individuals. Only in-frame clones appear in the TCRdb table, and some are missing; sequencing was by immunoSEQ multiplex PCR. The top ten clones hold about 0.22% of a sample with 700,000 to 950,000 clones, approximately 96% of them seen once. The naive CD8 fraction comprised CD45RO-negative cells positively selected for CCR7 and excluded terminally differentiated effector memory CD45RA+ cells. Sequences were obtained from naive CD8+ T cells sorted from blood. The receptors here all came from a young man in good health.

This clone was observed a handful of times. The chain employs TRBV5-1 and TRBJ2-3; 9 bases align to TRBD2. Germline V gene data show CDR1 as SGHRS and CDR2 as YFSETQ. The CDR3 runs to 16 residues. V gave up 3 bases and J gave up 3 bases; unmatched junction bases: 8. Here the CDR3 reads CASSSAGGPRTDTQYF. The CDR3 DNA reads as TGCGCCAGCAGCTCAGCGGGAGGACCCCGGACAGATACGCAGTATTTT. The full variable domain, in which reference TRBV5-1 and TRBJ2-3 provide the parts outside the CDR3, is KAGVTQTPRYLIKTRGQQVTLSCSPISGHRSVSWYQQTPGQGLQFLFEYFSETQRNKGNFPGRFSGRQFSNSRSEMNVSTLELGDSALYLCASSSAGGPRTDTQYFGPGTRLTVL.

This sequence joins TRBV7-8 and TRBJ2-1; 9 bases match TRBD2. The CDR3 covers 17 residues. Germline CDR1 is SGHVS and CDR2 is FQNEAQ. Losses at the gene ends were 3 bases for V and 4 bases for J; bases not matched to a gene: 10. CDR3: CASSFSLAGEDYNEQFF. The CDR3 DNA is TGTGCCAGCAGCTTTTCATTAGCGGGAGAAGATTACAATGAGCAGTTCTTC.

A single count supports this clone. V and J are TRBV7-8 and TRBJ1-4; D gene ambiguous. V shed 5 bases and J shed 7 bases, with 11 bases lying between them. The germline V gene encodes CDR1 SGHVS and CDR2 FQNEAQ. The CDR3 has 13 residues. This CDR3 reads CASSPLPGEKLFF. DNA of the CDR3: TGTGCCAGCAGCCCCCTCCCTGGTGAAAAACTGTTTTTT.

V usage is TRBV27 and J usage is TRBJ2-3; possible D gene TRBD1, 6 bases. Germline CDR1 is MNHEY and CDR2 is SMNVEV (reference sequence). Trimming pared 6 bases from V and 2 bases from J, leaving 15 bases between. This CDR3 comprises 15 residues. CDR3 region: CASRRDRQLTDTQYF. In DNA form, the CDR3 reads TGTGCCAGCAGAAGAGACAGGCAGCTCACAGATACGCAGTATTTT.

The chain couples TRBV6-6 to TRBJ1-2, with a possible D match to TRBD1 (6 bases). Germline CDR1 is MNHNY and CDR2 is SVGAGI (reference sequence). The CDR3 is 15 residues long. Trimming took 0 bases from V and 0 from J, leaving 8 bases between them. The CDR3 protein is CASSYSQGTNYGYTF. The DNA for the CDR3 is TGTGCCAGCAGTTACTCGCAGGGGACTAACTATGGCTACACCTTC.

Turning to this clone: This sample includes further DNA sequences coding for the same CDR3. This chain links TRBV27 with TRBJ2-7; 7 bases line up with TRBD2. The CDR3 is 13 amino acids. J lost 2 bases, V lost 5 bases, and 3 bases had no gene match. Germline V gene data show CDR1 as MNHEY and CDR2 as SMNVEV (reference sequence). The CDR3 loop is CASSLTSAYEQYF. The CDR3 region has the DNA TGTGCCAGCAGTCTCACTAGCGCCTACGAGCAGTACTTC.